These 26 T cell receptor beta chains came from one sample sequenced in a study of blood T cell repertoires in COVID-19. Sequencing used immunoSEQ multiplex PCR; TCRdb keeps in-frame clones, though not all of them. This sample has a few hundred thousand clones, with 85% found just once. Specimen: peripheral blood. Source of these receptors: a woman aged 18-29 years with acute or convalescent COVID-19.

The chain has TRBV30 and TRBJ1-3; the D gene is possibly TRBD1 (6 bases). Germline V lookup: CDR1 GTSNPN, CDR2 SVGIG (reference sequence). This CDR3 has 13 residues. V lost 4 bases and J 3 bases, leaving 10 bases between the germline ends. In nucleotides, the CDR3 is TGTGCCTGGACCCCAGGGGTTGGAAACACCATATATTTT. It codes for CAWTPGVGNTIYF.

The chain links TRBV9 to TRBJ1-3; D is unclear. The germline V gene encodes CDR1 SGDLS and CDR2 YYNGEE. Trimming removed 4 bases from V and 0 bases from J, with 11 bases in between. The CDR3 consists of 15 residues. The CDR3 coding sequence is TGTGCCAGCAGCAGCGGGGATTTCTCTGGAAACACCATATATTTT. It is translated as CASSSGDFSGNTIYF.

The chain joins TRBV4-2 to TRBJ2-3; TRBD1 matches 8 bases. The V segment lost 2 bases and the J segment 1 base; nucleotides outside the gene matches: 5. The CDR3 loop spans 16 amino acids. From germline, CDR1 is LGHNA and CDR2 YNFKEQ. CDR3 loop: CASSQQGARGTDTQYF. CDR3 coding DNA: TGTGCCAGCAGCCAACAGGGGGCGCGTGGCACAGATACGCAGTATTTT.

The sample holds a few counts of this clone. V and J are TRBV7-3 and TRBJ1-2; possible D gene TRBD1, 6 bases. Germline CDR1 SGHTA, CDR2 FQGTGA. CDR3 size: 13 residues. V was pared by 4 bases and J by 6 bases, with 12 bases between. CDR3 region: CASSSRAGDGYTF. The DNA for the CDR3 is TGTGCCAGCAGCTCCCGGGCAGGGGATGGCTACACCTTC.

This clone showed up just a few times. This chain links TRBV5-4 with TRBJ1-6, with D possibly matching TRBD1 (5 bases). Germline V lookup: CDR1 SGHNT, CDR2 YYREEE (reference sequence). V dropped 4 bases and J dropped 7 bases, with 12 bases sitting between them. The CDR3 extends over 14 amino acids. In nucleotides, the CDR3 is TGTGCCAGCAGCCTGACAGAGGAGAATTCACCCCTCCACTTT. Protein sequence: CASSLTEENSPLHF.

The V gene is TRBV9, the J gene TRBJ2-7; possible D gene TRBD1, 5 bases. The CDR3 consists of 15 residues. Trimming cost V 0 bases and J 2 bases, with 12 bases left between them. CDR1 SGDLS and CDR2 YYNGEE come from the germline V gene. CDR3 DNA sequence: TGTGCCAGCAGCGTAGAGGGGCAGCCCCCCTACGAGCAGTACTTC. This translates into CASSVEGQPPYEQYF.

The V and J genes are TRBV5-1 and TRBJ2-7, with 10 bases fitting TRBD2. V lost 3 bases, J lost 7 bases, and 4 bases stayed unmatched. The CDR3 consists of 13 residues. Germline CDR1 is SGHRS and CDR2 is YFSETQ. The CDR3 nucleotides read TGCGCCAGCAGCTCTAGCGGGAGTTTAGAGCAGTACTTC. This codes for CASSSSGSLEQYF.

V usage is TRBV5-1 and J usage is TRBJ2-7, with 8 bases aligning to TRBD2. Germline V CDR1 and CDR2: SGHRS, YFSETQ. The ends lost 5 bases at V and 5 bases at J; junction bases unmatched: 9. The CDR3 covers 14 residues. CDR3 nucleotide sequence: TGCGCCAGCAGTCAGACGGGAGGGCGGGACGAGCAGTACTTC. Its protein is CASSQTGGRDEQYF.

The chain is built from TRBV19 and TRBJ2-1; weak D call: TRBD1 (5 bases). The CDR3 runs to 14 residues. Germline V gene lookup returns CDR1 LNHDA and CDR2 SQIVND (reference sequence). V was shortened by 0 bases and J by 7 bases, with 10 bases between the two germline ends. CDR3: CASSIELGRNEQFF. As DNA, the CDR3 is TGTGCCAGTAGTATAGAGTTGGGGCGGAATGAGCAGTTCTTC. Variable domain in full (rest from reference TRBV19 and TRBJ2-1): DGGITQSPKYLFRKEGQNVTLSCEQNLNHDAMYWYRQDPGQGLRLIYYSQIVNDFQKGDIAEGYSVSREKKESFPLTVTSAQKNPTAFYLCASSIELGRNEQFFGPGTRLTVL.

Only a few counts were recorded for this clone. The V gene is TRBV28, the J gene TRBJ2-1; D might be TRBD2 (5 bases). CDR1 MDHEN and CDR2 SYDVKM come from the germline V gene. The length of the CDR3 is 14 residues. V gave up 7 bases and J gave up 3 bases, with 13 bases separating them. CDR3 amino acids: CASTPDRGYNEQFF. The CDR3 DNA sequence: TGTGCCAGCACCCCAGACCGGGGCTACAATGAGCAGTTCTTC.

The rearrangement joins TRBV6-5 to TRBJ1-1; D is perhaps TRBD1 (5 bases). Germline values: CDR1 MNHEY, CDR2 SVGAGI. Trimming stripped 7 bases from V and 4 bases from J, with 19 bases between. This CDR3 comprises 15 residues. CDR3: CASNRRGRAGTEAFF. DNA of the CDR3: TGTGCCAGCAACCGGCGGGGCCGGGCGGGCACTGAAGCTTTCTTT.

This chain connects TRBV4-1 to TRBJ2-7; 8 positions agree with TRBD1. V shed 4 bases and J 3 bases; nucleotides not matched to a gene: 11. The CDR3 sequence is 16 residues long. In germline, CDR1 is MGHRA, CDR2 YSYEKL. The CDR3 DNA is TGCGCCAGCAGCCCAAACTTGGACAGGGTGAACTACGAGCAGTACTTC. Residues: CASSPNLDRVNYEQYF.

The chain links TRBV5-4 to TRBJ2-5, with D perhaps TRBD1 (5 bases). The V end was cut by 1 base, the J end by 5 bases, with 12 bases between. CDR3 size: 14 residues. Germline CDR1 SGHNT, CDR2 YYREEE (reference sequence). For the CDR3, the DNA is TGTGCCAGCAGCTTGCCAGGGTCCAGGGAGACCCAGTACTTC. This sequence encodes CASSLPGSRETQYF.

V usage is TRBV9 and J usage is TRBJ1-4; 8 nucleotides agree with TRBD1. This CDR3 region has 14 residues. V was pared by 0 bases and J by 6 bases, with 1 base of the junction left unmatched. The germline V gene has CDR1 SGDLS and CDR2 YYNGEE. In DNA, the CDR3 is TGTGCCAGCAGCGTAGGACAGGGGTATGAAAAACTGTTTTTT. Translating it yields CASSVGQGYEKLFF.

The chain carries TRBV7-8 and TRBJ1-4; TRBD1 matches at 10 bases. CDR1 is SGHVS, CDR2 FQNEAQ, per germline. The CDR3 runs 14 residues. V was pared by 5 bases and J by 8 bases, with 5 bases of the junction left unmatched. CDR3 residues: CASSGDRGQEKLFF. As DNA, the CDR3 is TGTGCCAGCAGCGGAGACAGGGGGCAAGAAAAACTGTTTTTT.

The chain combines TRBV9 with TRBJ1-5; 7 nucleotides line up with TRBD1. Germline CDR1 reads SGDLS; CDR2 reads YYNGEE. The ends lost 0 bases at V and 7 bases at J; junction bases unmatched: 4. The CDR3 is made up of 14 amino acids. This CDR3 is CASSVGTGDQPQHF. CDR3 coding DNA: TGTGCCAGCAGCGTAGGGACAGGCGACCAGCCCCAGCATTTT.

The chain links TRBV10-2 to TRBJ1-2, with TRBD1 matching 10 bases. V gave up 8 bases and J gave up 10 bases; unmatched junction bases: 4. The CDR3 runs 11 residues. The germline CDR1 and CDR2 sequences are WSHSY and SAAADI. The DNA for the CDR3 is TGCGCCAGCGGGGGACAGGGGATCTACACCTTC. This gives the protein CASGGQGIYTF.

Only one count was recorded for this clone. The CDR3 protein is CSVERRDSEMGNEQFF. The CDR3 DNA reads as TGCAGCGTTGAGAGGAGGGACTCTGAGATGGGCAATGAGCAGTTCTTC. The chain uses TRBV29-1 and TRBJ2-1; TRBD2 might be the D (6 bases). The germline V and J ends were trimmed by 3 bases and 6 bases, with 21 bases remaining between them. Germline V gene data show CDR1 as SQVTM and CDR2 as ANQGSEA. The CDR3 covers 16 residues.

The rearrangement uses TRBV7-2 and TRBJ1-6; maybe TRBD1 (6 bases). With 4 bases removed from V and 0 bases from J, the gap between germline ends came to 13 bases. The CDR3 runs to 17 residues. The germline gives CDR1 SGHTA, CDR2 FQGNSA. The DNA for the CDR3 is TGTGCCAGCAGCTCAGACAGGCAGAGCTCCTATAATTCACCCCTCCACTTT. Its protein is CASSSDRQSSYNSPLHF.

The rearrangement links TRBV29-1 to TRBJ2-5; 8 bases align to TRBD1. V gave up 7 bases and J gave up 1 base; unmatched junction bases: 17. The germline gives CDR1 SQVTM, CDR2 ANQGSEA. This CDR3 has 17 residues. The CDR3: CSGLKDRERGLQETQYF. The CDR3 DNA follows: TGCAGCGGCCTTAAGGACAGGGAACGGGGCCTCCAAGAGACCCAGTACTTC.

The rearrangement links TRBV9 to TRBJ1-1; D remains ambiguous. The V gene's germline CDR1 is SGDLS and CDR2 YYNGEE. The V gene lost 3 bases and the J gene lost 4 bases, with 13 bases spanning the gap. The CDR3 has 14 residues. CDR3 protein: CASSAPGRLTEAFF. The CDR3 DNA sequence: TGTGCCAGCAGCGCCCCGGGGAGGCTCACTGAAGCTTTCTTT.

This clone was counted between two and nine times. The chain links TRBV4-1 to TRBJ2-7; 11 positions agree with TRBD2. Germline loops: CDR1 MGHRA, CDR2 YSYEKL. Germline trimming cut 4 bases from V and 4 bases from J; bases unmatched to any gene: 3. The CDR3 contains 14 residues. CDR3 in amino acids: CASSRLAGGYEQYF. For the CDR3, the DNA is TGCGCCAGCAGCCGGCTAGCGGGAGGTTACGAGCAGTACTTC.

As for this clone: This sample includes further DNA sequences coding for the same CDR3. The chain joins TRBV5-6 to TRBJ2-7, with TRBD2 as a possible D gene (6 bases). The CDR3 totals 13 residues. Germline V gene sequence: CDR1 SGHDT, CDR2 YYEEEE. V was trimmed by 1 base and J by 2 bases, leaving 7 bases between them. The CDR3 reads CASSLTGAYEQYF. In nucleotides, the CDR3 is TGTGCCAGCAGCTTGACGGGGGCCTACGAGCAGTACTTC.

This chain links TRBV5-1 with TRBJ1-2; 7 bases match TRBD1. The V segment lost 4 bases and the J segment 2 bases; nucleotides outside the gene matches: 2. This CDR3 is 13 amino acids long. Germline CDR1 and CDR2: SGHRS and YFSETQ. CDR3 sequence reads: CASSAGQNYGYTF. Here the CDR3 DNA reads TGCGCCAGCAGCGCGGGACAGAACTATGGCTACACCTTC.

The V call is TRBV3-1 (or the pseudogene TRBV3-2), the J call TRBJ1-2; D remains unclear. V dropped 1 base and J dropped 7 bases, with 16 bases sitting between them. The CDR3 extends over 15 amino acids. The V gene's germline CDR1 is LGHDT and CDR2 YNNKEL (reference sequence). CDR3 bases: TGTGCCAGCAGCCAAGGTACAAGCTTCAGACTTGGCTACACCTTC. Protein sequence: CASSQGTSFRLGYTF.

The rearrangement links TRBV27 to TRBJ2-7, with 7 bases aligning to TRBD1. The length of the CDR3 is 14 residues. V lost 6 bases to trimming and J lost 7 bases; unmatched junction nucleotides: 12. Germline V gene sequence: CDR1 MNHEY, CDR2 SMNVEV (reference sequence). In nucleotides, the CDR3 is TGTGCCAGCAGGCCTAGAGACAGGGTTCGGGAGCAGTACTTC. This sequence encodes CASRPRDRVREQYF.